One sample yielded the 24 T cell receptor beta chains listed below, sequenced in a study of graft-versus-host responses after intestinal transplantation. These receptors have no identified antigens. Profiled with immunoSEQ multiplex PCR; TCRdb holds only in-frame clones, not every one. The sample shows around 78,000 clones, around 87% of them seen only once. This sample comprised unstimulated CD8+ T cells sorted from spleen or lymph node cells, obtained before transplant. The receptors were gathered from a human donor who was the organ donor for an intestinal transplant.

V is TRBV11-2 and J is TRBJ1-4, with TRBD1 identical over 7 bases. V gave up 3 bases and J gave up 0 bases; unmatched junction bases: 7. There are 17 residues in the CDR3. CDR1 is SGHAT, CDR2 FQNNGV, per germline. The CDR3: CASSFLRQGATNEKLFF. The CDR3, as DNA: TGTGCCAGCAGCTTCCTACGACAGGGAGCAACTAATGAAAAACTGTTTTTT.

The rearrangement uses TRBV7-9 and TRBJ2-1; 10 nucleotides match TRBD2. J was trimmed by 10 bases and V by 4 bases; bases with no gene match: 10. The CDR3 has 15 residues. Germline values: CDR1 SEHNR, CDR2 FQNEAQ (reference sequence). The CDR3 bases are TGTGCCAGCAGCTCTCCCGGGACTAGCGTTGGCGAGCAGTTCTTC. Translated, it gives CASSSPGTSVGEQFF.

The J gene is TRBJ2-1, the V gene TRBV7-9; TRBD1 matches at 8 bases. Germline CDR1 is SEHNR and CDR2 is FQNEAQ (reference sequence). The V and J ends lost 5 bases and 5 bases, in that order; junction bases with no gene match: 8. The CDR3 extends over 15 amino acids. DNA for the CDR3: TGTGCCAGCAGCCCGGACAGGGTATATGACAATGAGCAGTTCTTC. This encodes CASSPDRVYDNEQFF.

This rearrangement joins TRBV7-9 to TRBJ2-3; no reliable D call. CDR1 SEHNR and CDR2 FQNEAQ come from the germline V gene (reference sequence). The V and J ends lost 1 base and 6 bases respectively, with 14 bases between them. The CDR3 is 15 residues long. CDR3 region: CASSLVSPSHDTQYF. As DNA, the CDR3 is TGTGCCAGCAGCTTAGTATCACCGAGCCATGATACGCAGTATTTT.

This chain uses TRBV14 with TRBJ2-2; the D call may be TRBD1 or TRBD2 (6 bases each). The V end was cut by 1 base, the J end by 6 bases, with 9 bases between. CDR1 is SGHDN, CDR2 FVKESK, per germline. This CDR3 is 14 amino acids long. The CDR3 region has the DNA TGTGCCAGCAGCCAAGTGAGGGGGGCCGGGGAGCTGTTTTTT. Protein product: CASSQVRGAGELFF.

The rearrangement links TRBV29-1 to TRBJ2-1; 11 bases map to TRBD2. Germline assignment: CDR1 SQVTM and CDR2 ANQGSEA. There are 15 residues in the CDR3. The V segment lost 4 bases and the J segment 4 bases; nucleotides outside the gene matches: 6. For the CDR3, the DNA is TGCAGCGTTGTTTTAGCGGGGGGGCTATACAATGAGCAGTTCTTC. Protein sequence: CSVVLAGGLYNEQFF.

The chain carries TRBV4-1 and TRBJ1-4, with D unresolved. V gave up 0 bases and J gave up 5 bases, with 10 bases separating them. CDR3 length equals 15 residues. Per the germline V gene, CDR1 is MGHRA and CDR2 is YSYEKL. The CDR3, as DNA: TGCGCCAGCAGCCAAGAACTGAACATCAATGAAAAACTGTTTTTT. It specifies CASSQELNINEKLFF.

V usage is TRBV7-9 and J usage is TRBJ2-7, with 9 bases that match TRBD1. The CDR3 has 14 amino acids. V lost 4 bases to trimming and J lost 2 bases; unmatched junction nucleotides: 3. Germline V CDR1 and CDR2: SEHNR, FQNEAQ (reference sequence). The CDR3 nucleotides read TGTGCCAGCAGCTCCGGACAGGGGACCTACGAGCAGTACTTC. It is translated as CASSSGQGTYEQYF.

This chain joins TRBV5-6 and TRBJ1-1; maybe TRBD1 (5 bases). Germline V gives CDR1 SGHDT, CDR2 YYEEEE. Trimming pared 4 bases from V and 4 bases from J, leaving 11 bases between. The CDR3 sequence is 13 residues long. This chain's CDR3 is CASSQTAGTEAFF. The DNA for the CDR3 is TGTGCCAGCAGCCAGACAGCAGGCACTGAAGCTTTCTTT.

The chain carries TRBV18 and TRBJ2-5; D unclear. The CDR3 loop spans 14 amino acids. Germline CDR1 KGHSH, CDR2 LQKENI. V was clipped by 0 bases and J by 0 bases, with 5 bases between them. CDR3 amino acids: CASSPPVYQETQYF. CDR3 DNA: TGTGCCAGCTCACCACCGGTTTACCAAGAGACCCAGTACTTC.

The V gene is TRBV15, the J gene TRBJ2-3, with 7 positions matching TRBD2. With 1 base clipped from V and 4 bases from J, the junction kept 8 bases outside the gene matches. CDR3 length: 16 amino acids. CDR1 LNHNV and CDR2 YYDKDF come from the germline V gene (reference sequence). The CDR3 DNA reads TGTGCCACCAGCAGAGTAGCAGGGAGGGAGGCAGATACGCAGTATTTT. This codes for CATSRVAGREADTQYF.

This clone was recorded only once. The rearrangement links TRBV4-1 to TRBJ1-5, with a tentative D call TRBD1 (6 bases). CDR3 length equals 17 residues. Trimming stripped 4 bases from V and 3 bases from J, with 19 bases between. Germline-derived CDR1 and CDR2 are MGHRA and YSYEKL. CDR3: CASSLGQKVTHNQPQHF. CDR3 coding DNA: TGCGCCAGCAGCCTCGGACAGAAAGTCACTCACAATCAGCCCCAGCATTTT.

The chain joins TRBV7-3 to TRBJ1-2; D perhaps matches TRBD1 (6 bases). Between the trimmed V and J ends, which lost 10 bases and 0 bases, there was a span of 15 bases. CDR1 SGHTA and CDR2 FQGTGA come from the germline V gene. The length of the CDR3 is 14 residues. CDR3 in amino acids: CATSDRPSNYGYTF. In DNA, the CDR3 is TGTGCCACCTCGGACAGACCCTCTAACTATGGCTACACCTTC.

The chain recombines TRBV30 with TRBJ1-2; TRBD1 is a possible D gene (5 bases). Trimming shortened V by 7 bases and J by 4 bases, and 10 bases separated the two germline ends. The CDR3 runs 11 residues. Germline V gives CDR1 GTSNPN, CDR2 SVGIG (reference sequence). CDR3 bases: TGTGCCTCTCTAGACAGCTATGGCTACACCTTC. Residues: CASLDSYGYTF.

The chain employs TRBV7-2 and TRBJ2-7, with TRBD1 identical over 7 bases. The germline CDR1 and CDR2 sequences are SGHTA and FQGNSA. This CDR3 comprises 13 residues. Trimming at V came to 4 bases and at J to 3 bases, leaving 3 bases not matched to a gene. The CDR3 is CASSSYRGYEQYF. CDR3 bases: TGTGCCAGCAGCTCCTACAGGGGCTACGAGCAGTACTTC. Complete variable domain (other parts from reference TRBV7-2 and TRBJ2-7): GAGVSQSPSNKVTEKGKDVELRCDPISGHTALYWYRQSLGQGLEFLIYFQGNSAPDKSGLPSDRFSAERTGGSVSTLTIQRTQQEDSAVYLCASSSYRGYEQYFGPGTRLTVT.

The genes are TRBV5-1 and TRBJ1-3; the D is unclear. V lost 0 bases and J lost 2, with 6 bases in between. CDR3 length equals 14 residues. Germline V gene sequence: CDR1 SGHRS, CDR2 YFSETQ. The CDR3 reads CASSLGVAGNTIYF. CDR3 bases: TGCGCCAGCAGCTTGGGGGTCGCTGGAAACACCATATATTTT.

The chain joins TRBV6-5 to TRBJ2-3, with D tentatively TRBD1 or TRBD2 (5 bases each). V lost 4 bases and J lost 2, with 13 bases in between. The CDR3 is 15 amino acids. Germline-derived CDR1 and CDR2 are MNHEY and SVGAGI. The CDR3 DNA sequence: TGTGCCAGCAGTTTGTTACGAGGGGACACAGATACGCAGTATTTT. Translated, it gives CASSLLRGDTDTQYF.

The chain recombines TRBV6-1 with TRBJ1-2, with a possible D match to TRBD1 (5 bases). V gave up 5 bases and J gave up 8 bases, with 18 bases separating them. CDR1 and CDR2 (germline): MNHNS, SASEGT. CDR3 size: 14 residues. CDR3 bases: TGTGCCAGCAGTCCTCTCGCAGGGCCGGAAGGCTACACCTTC. Protein: CASSPLAGPEGYTF.

The chain employs TRBV11-2 and TRBJ1-1; no firm D call. Looked up from germline, CDR1 is SGHAT and CDR2 is FQNNGV. The CDR3 runs 14 residues. Trimming removed 5 bases at V and 0 bases at J, with 10 bases between. DNA for the CDR3: TGTGCCAGCAGCGACCCTTGGGTGAACACTGAAGCTTTCTTT. Its translation is CASSDPWVNTEAFF.

The V gene is TRBV20-1, the J gene TRBJ2-1, with unresolved D. Germline-derived CDR1 and CDR2 are DFQATT and SNEGSKA (reference sequence). The CDR3 loop spans 11 amino acids. Trimming cost V 6 bases and J 14 bases, with 17 bases left between them. The CDR3 bases are TGCAGTGCACCAGACGGCATTTGGGAGTTCTTC. This encodes CSAPDGIWEFF.

The chain links TRBV11-1 to TRBJ1-1; perhaps TRBD1 as D (6 bases). The CDR3 is 15 amino acids. V was cut by 5 bases and J by 3 bases, with 16 bases left in between. CDR1 and CDR2 from the germline V gene are SGHAT and FQDESV (reference sequence). CDR3 sequence: CASSPHRVTYTEAFF. CDR3 coding DNA: TGTGCCAGCAGCCCCCACAGGGTCACGTACACTGAAGCTTTCTTT.

This chain links TRBV6-5 with TRBJ2-3; perhaps TRBD1 as D (6 bases). V gave up 8 bases and J gave up 1 base, with 13 bases separating them. Germline assignment: CDR1 MNHEY and CDR2 SVGAGI. CDR3 length equals 14 residues. CDR3 nucleotide sequence: TGTGCCAGCGGTTTTCCAGGGGGCACAGATACGCAGTATTTT. It encodes CASGFPGGTDTQYF.

This sequence joins TRBV5-4 and TRBJ1-6; possibly TRBD1 for D (6 bases). CDR1 and CDR2 from the germline V gene are SGHNT and YYREEE (reference sequence). The V and J ends lost 1 base and 0 bases respectively, with 14 bases between them. The CDR3 loop spans 18 amino acids. This CDR3 reads CASSLSWGPSSYNSPLHF. The CDR3 bases are TGTGCCAGCAGCTTGTCGTGGGGGCCTAGCTCCTATAATTCACCCCTCCACTTT. The full variable domain, with the rest looked up from reference TRBV5-4 and TRBJ1-6, is ETGVTQSPTHLIKTRGQQVTLRCSSQSGHNTVSWYQQALGQGPQFIFQYYREEENGRGNFPPRFSGLQFPNYSSELNVNALELDDSALYLCASSLSWGPSSYNSPLHFGNGTRLTVT.

The chain carries TRBV27 and TRBJ1-4; TRBD1 matches 7 bases. Looked up from germline, CDR1 is MNHEY and CDR2 is SMNVEV (reference sequence). This CDR3 comprises 15 residues. V gave up 5 bases and J gave up 6 bases; unmatched junction bases: 9. CDR3 residues: CASSLTPTGHEKLFF. Here the CDR3 DNA reads TGTGCCAGCAGTCTTACTCCGACAGGGCATGAAAAACTGTTTTTT.